The 22 T cell receptor beta chains given below trace back to one sample, sequenced in a study of cytomegalovirus exposure and HLA in healthy donors. PCR used 60 Vbeta primers and 13 Jbeta primers. Assay used: immunoSEQ multiplex PCR; TCRdb lists only in-frame clones, some missing. This sample carries about 190,000 clones, about three quarters of them seen once, and the ten largest clones take 2% to 2.5%. Source material: PBMCs. Every receptor here comes from a woman between 25 and 40 years old in good health and CMV-seropositive.

The chain is built from TRBV5-1 and TRBJ1-2; D is ambiguous. CDR1 is SGHRS, CDR2 YFSETQ, per germline. V lost 1 base to trimming and J lost 0 bases, with 10 bases between them. The CDR3 consists of 15 residues. For the CDR3, the DNA is TGCGCCAGCAGCTTGAGTTCGACTTCTAACTATGGCTACACCTTC. Its translation is CASSLSSTSNYGYTF.

Points on this clone: The junction shows a germline mismatch at one end, possibly a read error. The chain is built from TRBV27 and TRBJ2-7; the match to TRBD1 covers 7 bases. Germline CDR1 is MNHEY and CDR2 is SMNVEV (reference sequence). This CDR3 has 13 residues. CDR3 DNA sequence: TGTGCCAGCGCGCGACAGGGCTCCCACGAGCAGTACTTC. Translated, it gives CASARQGSHEQYF.

The V and J genes are TRBV18 and TRBJ2-7; TRBD2 matches 10 bases. J lost 2 bases, V lost 5 bases, and 6 bases had no gene match. Germline-derived CDR1 and CDR2 are KGHSH and LQKENI. CDR3 length equals 15 residues. CDR3 sequence reads: CASSSGLAATYEQYF. Here the CDR3 DNA reads TGTGCCAGCTCATCCGGACTAGCGGCCACCTACGAGCAGTACTTC.

The chain couples TRBV7-9 to TRBJ2-7, with a weak D call TRBD1 (5 bases). Germline CDR1 is SEHNR and CDR2 is FQNEAQ (reference sequence). Trimming pared 3 bases from V and 2 bases from J, leaving 11 bases between. CDR3 length equals 14 residues. The CDR3 loop reads CASSLQGRTYEQYF. The DNA of the CDR3 is TGTGCCAGCAGCTTGCAGGGAAGGACCTACGAGCAGTACTTC.

The genes are TRBV30 and TRBJ1-1; possible D gene TRBD1, 6 bases. The CDR3 loop spans 11 amino acids. The V gene lost 3 bases and the J gene lost 12 bases, with 14 bases spanning the gap. Looked up from germline, CDR1 is GTSNPN and CDR2 is SVGIG (reference sequence). CDR3 protein: CAWSFRTVTFF. CDR3 DNA sequence: TGTGCCTGGAGCTTCAGGACAGTAACTTTCTTT.

With regard to this clone: The junction departs from the called germline gene at one end, perhaps through a read error. The V and J genes are TRBV7-6 and TRBJ2-7, with 9 bases aligning to TRBD2. The length of the CDR3 is 15 residues. Germline V gives CDR1 SGHVS, CDR2 FNYEAQ. The CDR3 DNA sequence: TGTGCCAGCATCTTAGGGAGCGGGGGGCCCTACGAGCAGTACTTC. Amino acids: CASILGSGGPYEQYF.

The sample holds one count of this clone. The rearrangement uses TRBV9 and TRBJ2-1; TRBD1 aligns across 8 bases. With V trimmed by 3 bases and J by 2 bases, 4 bases remained unmatched. The germline CDR1 and CDR2 sequences are SGDLS and YYNGEE. The CDR3 contains 15 residues. In DNA form, the CDR3 reads TGTGCCAGCAGCGCCAGGACAGGGACCTACAATGAGCAGTTCTTC. Its translation: CASSARTGTYNEQFF.

This chain uses TRBV28 with TRBJ1-2, with TRBD1 as a possible D gene (5 bases). This CDR3 contains 15 residues. CDR1 and CDR2 (germline): MDHEN, SYDVKM. V was shortened by 2 bases and J by 3 bases, with 13 bases between the two germline ends. In nucleotides, the CDR3 is TGTGCCAGCAGTTTAGGGAGTGCGGGGGACTATGGCTACACCTTC. Encoded protein: CASSLGSAGDYGYTF.

The rearrangement joins TRBV4-2 to TRBJ2-6; D is ambiguous. The CDR3 has 16 amino acids. Germline CDR1 and CDR2: LGHNA and YNFKEQ. Trimming pared 2 bases from V and 2 bases from J, leaving 10 bases between. The CDR3 here is CASSQRHMAGANVLTF. The CDR3 nucleotides read TGTGCCAGCAGCCAACGACACATGGCTGGGGCCAACGTCCTGACTTTC.

CDR3 sequence (DNA): TGTGCCAGTAGTATCCCCAGGACAGGCTCTGGGGCCAACGTCCTGACTTTC. Translated: CASSIPRTGSGANVLTF. V and J are TRBV19 and TRBJ2-6, with 7 bases that match TRBD1. Losses at the gene ends were 3 bases for V and 0 bases for J; bases not matched to a gene: 5. The V gene's germline CDR1 is LNHDA and CDR2 SQIVND (reference sequence). CDR3 length: 17 amino acids.

The CDR3: CASRRWAGTAIAGNTIYF. DNA for the CDR3: TGTGCCAGCAGGCGTTGGGCGGGGACAGCTATTGCTGGAAACACCATATATTTT. The rearrangement links TRBV7-9 to TRBJ1-3, with 7 bases aligning to TRBD1. There are 18 residues in the CDR3. Germline V lookup: CDR1 SEHNR, CDR2 FQNEAQ (reference sequence). The V and J ends lost 6 bases and 2 bases, in that order; junction bases with no gene match: 16. The full variable domain, in which reference TRBV7-9 and TRBJ1-3 provide the parts outside the CDR3, is DTGVSQNPRHKITKRGQNVTFRCDPISEHNRLYWYRQTLGQGPEFLTYFQNEAQLEKSRLLSDRFSAERPKGSFSTLEIQRTEQGDSAMYLCASRRWAGTAIAGNTIYFGEGSWLTVV.

The V and J genes are TRBV7-2 and TRBJ1-1; TRBD1 might be the D (5 bases). V was clipped by 1 base and J by 2 bases, with 8 bases between them. This CDR3 has 14 amino acids. CDR1 is SGHTA, CDR2 FQGNSA, per germline. DNA of the CDR3: TGTGCCAGCAGCTTAGGGGGCGCAAACACTGAAGCTTTCTTT. Its protein is CASSLGGANTEAFF.

This clone has more than one count but fewer than ten. V usage is TRBV7-9 and J usage is TRBJ1-1, with D tentatively TRBD1 (5 bases). The CDR3 is made up of 16 amino acids. CDR1 is SEHNR, CDR2 FQNEAQ, per germline (reference sequence). Between the trimmed V and J ends, which lost 6 bases and 0 bases, there was a span of 17 bases. The CDR3 DNA reads as TGTGCCAGCAGTCCCTTTCTCGACAGAGTGAACACTGAAGCTTTCTTT. This sequence encodes CASSPFLDRVNTEAFF.

The J gene is TRBJ1-4, the V gene TRBV5-1; 10 bases are shared with TRBD1. V shed 4 bases, J shed 10 bases, and the junction held 7 bases outside the gene matches. The CDR3 runs 14 residues. The germline V gene has CDR1 SGHRS and CDR2 YFSETQ. CDR3 sequence: CASSIGTGDGKLFF. The CDR3 DNA sequence: TGCGCCAGCAGCATCGGGACAGGGGATGGAAAACTGTTTTTT.

This chain uses TRBV30 with TRBJ1-2; TRBD1 matches 9 bases. The CDR3 sequence is 15 residues long. Germline V CDR1 and CDR2: GTSNPN, SVGIG (reference sequence). Trimming took 7 bases from V and 4 from J; bases not matched to a gene: 13. As DNA, the CDR3 is TGTGCCTCGTACCGGGACAGGGCGTTTTCCTATGGCTACACCTTC. Encoded protein: CASYRDRAFSYGYTF.

This sequence joins TRBV6-4 and TRBJ1-5, with 10 bases identical to TRBD1. Unmatched junction bases numbered 12, after V lost 4 bases and J lost 0 bases. Per the germline V gene, CDR1 is MRHNA and CDR2 is SNTAGT. The CDR3 extends over 19 amino acids. The CDR3 region is CASSAASGQGIYSNQPQHF. The DNA for the CDR3 is TGTGCCAGCAGTGCAGCCTCGGGACAGGGGATCTATAGCAATCAGCCCCAGCATTTT.

The chain joins TRBV5-1 to TRBJ2-2, with D tentatively TRBD1 (6 bases). The V and J ends lost 0 bases and 4 bases respectively, with 7 bases between them. This CDR3 is built from 14 residues. Germline CDR1 reads SGHRS; CDR2 reads YFSETQ. CDR3: CASSLDRVTGELFF. The CDR3 nucleotides are TGCGCCAGCAGCTTGGACAGGGTCACCGGGGAGCTGTTTTTT.

The chain combines TRBV30 with TRBJ1-6, with 7 bases fitting TRBD1. J lost 10 bases, V lost 1 base, and 7 bases had no gene match. This CDR3 contains 14 residues. Germline CDR1 is GTSNPN and CDR2 is SVGIG (reference sequence). The CDR3 sequence is CAWSGQGVGSPLHF. The CDR3 region has the DNA TGTGCCTGGAGTGGGCAGGGGGTAGGATCACCCCTCCACTTT.

The rearrangement joins TRBV4-3 to TRBJ2-3, with TRBD2 matching 7 bases. CDR1 is LGHNA, CDR2 YSLEER, per germline. V shed 4 bases, J shed 4 bases, and the junction held 11 bases outside the gene matches. This CDR3 contains 16 residues. The CDR3 DNA reads as TGCGCCAGCAGCCCGATAGGGCTAGCGGCGCCAGATACGCAGTATTTT. Amino acids: CASSPIGLAAPDTQYF.

This clone is a singleton in its sample. V is TRBV4-1 and J is TRBJ2-1, with 12 bases lining up with TRBD1. This CDR3 is 15 amino acids long. V shed 3 bases and J 10 bases; nucleotides not matched to a gene: 7. Germline values: CDR1 MGHRA, CDR2 YSYEKL. CDR3 in DNA: TGCGCCAGCAGCCAGAGGGACAGGGGGCTTGGCGAGCAGTTCTTC. It translates to CASSQRDRGLGEQFF.

The count of this clone is one. The rearrangement uses TRBV27 and TRBJ1-5; 7 nucleotides agree with TRBD1. Looked up from germline, CDR1 is MNHEY and CDR2 is SMNVEV (reference sequence). After removal of 5 bases from V and 7 bases from J, the junction contained 8 bases not matched to a gene. The CDR3 contains 14 residues. The CDR3 loop reads CASSQQGSEQPQHF. Here the CDR3 DNA reads TGTGCCAGCAGTCAACAGGGGAGTGAACAGCCCCAGCATTTT.

The CDR3 spells CASSRGINQPQHF. The CDR3 DNA reads TGTGCCAGCAGCCGGGGGATCAATCAGCCCCAGCATTTT. V is TRBV7-9 and J is TRBJ1-5; D might be TRBD1 (5 bases). The CDR3 has 13 residues. Trimming took off 5 bases at V and 3 bases at J, with 8 bases between the two ends. Germline assignment: CDR1 SEHNR and CDR2 FQNEAQ (reference sequence).